The rows below give T cell receptor beta chains drawn from one sample of a study of cytomegalovirus exposure and HLA in healthy donors. Sequencing was performed with immunoSEQ multiplex PCR; in TCRdb, only in-frame clones are kept and a portion is missing. The sample holds about 140,000 clones, 76% seen once. The sequencing sample was made of PBMCs. The receptor source for this set is a male donor in good health and CMV-seronegative. CDR3s include the opening cysteine and the closing phenylalanine or tryptophan. A D gene is named only where the DNA matches it firmly. Clone size, where shown, is once, few, many, or a class for clones that have expanded.

v_gene: TRBV19
j_gene: TRBJ1-5
d_gene: -
abundance: -
CDR3nt: TGTGCCAGTAGTACCTCGCTACGGAATCAGCCCCAGCATTTT
CDR3aa: CASSTSLRNQPQHF

v_gene: TRBV15
j_gene: TRBJ2-1
d_gene: TRBD2
abundance: -
CDR3nt: TGTGCCACCAGCAGAGAGCGGGGGGGCTACAATGAGCAGTTCTTC
CDR3aa: CATSRERGGYNEQFF

v_gene: TRBV13
j_gene: TRBJ1-2
d_gene: TRBD1
abundance: -
CDR3nt: TGTGCCGGCAGCCCAGGGACAGGGATAACCTTC
CDR3aa: CAGSPGTGITF

v_gene: TRBV5-1
j_gene: TRBJ1-2
d_gene: -
abundance: -
CDR3nt: TGCGCCAGCAGCTTAGCCGGCCCAGGAAACTATGGCTACACCTTC
CDR3aa: CASSLAGPGNYGYTF

v_gene: TRBV2
j_gene: TRBJ2-7
d_gene: -
abundance: -
CDR3nt: TGTGCCAGCAGGGGCGGGATGTACGAGCAGTACTTC
CDR3aa: CASRGGMYEQYF

v_gene: TRBV4-1
j_gene: TRBJ2-7
d_gene: TRBD2
abundance: -
CDR3nt: TGCGCCAGCAGCCAGGAACCGGGACTAGCTTACGAGCAGTACTTC
CDR3aa: CASSQEPGLAYEQYF

v_gene: TRBV30
j_gene: TRBJ2-7
d_gene: TRBD1
abundance: once
CDR3nt: TGTGCCTGGAAGGGACAGGGGTTCTCCTACGAGCAGTACTTC
CDR3aa: CAWKGQGFSYEQYF

v_gene: TRBV7-6
j_gene: TRBJ1-1
d_gene: -
abundance: few
CDR3nt: TGTGCCAGCAGCTTGGAGGGGCTGACTGAAGCTTTCTTT
CDR3aa: CASSLEGLTEAFF

v_gene: TRBV28
j_gene: TRBJ1-1
d_gene: TRBD1
abundance: -
CDR3nt: TGTGCCAGCAGTCAGAACAGGGGGGGAGTGAACACTGAAGCTTTCTTT
CDR3aa: CASSQNRGGVNTEAFF

v_gene: TRBV5-1
j_gene: TRBJ2-5
d_gene: -
abundance: -
CDR3nt: TGCGCCAGCAGCGTAGACCAAGAGACCCAGTACTTC
CDR3aa: CASSVDQETQYF

v_gene: TRBV19
j_gene: TRBJ2-3
d_gene: TRBD2
abundance: -
CDR3nt: TGTGCCAGTAGTATTCTAGCGGGAAGTGGTATAGATACGCAGTATTTT
CDR3aa: CASSILAGSGIDTQYF

v_gene: TRBV7-9
j_gene: TRBJ2-5
d_gene: TRBD1
abundance: -
CDR3nt: TGTGCCAGCAGCAGCAGGGGGCAAGAGACCCAGTACTTC
CDR3aa: CASSSRGQETQYF

v_gene: TRBV6-1
j_gene: TRBJ2-1
d_gene: -
abundance: -
CDR3nt: TGTGCCAGTCCTCAATCGCCTAGCTCCTACAATGAGCAGTTCTTC
CDR3aa: CASPQSPSSYNEQFF

v_gene: TRBV4-1
j_gene: TRBJ1-6
d_gene: TRBD1
abundance: -
CDR3nt: TGCGCCAGCAGAATCCGGGACAGGGGTTCACCCCTCCACTTT
CDR3aa: CASRIRDRGSPLHF

v_gene: TRBV2
j_gene: TRBJ2-7
d_gene: -
abundance: -
CDR3nt: TGTGCCAGCAGTGGGACAAGATACGAGCAGTACTTC
CDR3aa: CASSGTRYEQYF

v_gene: TRBV18
j_gene: TRBJ1-1
d_gene: -
abundance: once
CDR3nt: TGTGCCAGCTCACCCCGCGGGGACACTGAAGCTTTCTTT
CDR3aa: CASSPRGDTEAFF

v_gene: TRBV4-2
j_gene: TRBJ2-5
d_gene: TRBD2
abundance: -
CDR3nt: TGTGCCAGCAACCAAGACGGAGCTAGCGGGGACCAAGAGACCCAGTACTTC
CDR3aa: CASNQDGASGDQETQYF

v_gene: TRBV7-2
j_gene: TRBJ2-1
d_gene: TRBD1
abundance: -
CDR3nt: TGTGCCAGCACGAGGGACAGGGGCTACAATGAGCAGTTCTTC
CDR3aa: CASTRDRGYNEQFF

v_gene: TRBV7-3
j_gene: TRBJ2-2
d_gene: TRBD1
abundance: -
CDR3nt: TGTGCCAGCAGGCGGGACAGGGGGGAAGCCGGGGAGCTGTTTTTT
CDR3aa: CASRRDRGEAGELFF

v_gene: TRBV7-9
j_gene: TRBJ2-1
d_gene: -
abundance: -
CDR3nt: TGTGCCAGCAGCTTAGCAGGGGGACGCTACAATGAGCAGTTCTTC
CDR3aa: CASSLAGGRYNEQFF

v_gene: TRBV7-2
j_gene: TRBJ1-1
d_gene: TRBD1
abundance: -
CDR3nt: TGTGCCAGCAGCTACCGTACAGGGGGCAACACTGAAGCTTTCTTT
CDR3aa: CASSYRTGGNTEAFF

v_gene: TRBV5-1
j_gene: TRBJ1-4
d_gene: -
abundance: -
CDR3nt: TGCGCCAGCAGCTTAGGAGAGGGTAGGGAAAAACTGTTTTTT
CDR3aa: CASSLGEGREKLFF

v_gene: TRBV28
j_gene: TRBJ1-4
d_gene: -
abundance: few
CDR3nt: TGTGCCAGCAGTTTAGGGGGAGGCAGTGAAAAACTGTTTTTT
CDR3aa: CASSLGGGSEKLFF

v_gene: TRBV19
j_gene: TRBJ2-7
d_gene: TRBD1
abundance: once
CDR3nt: TGTGCCAGTAGTCCCGGACAGGGAGCCTTCTACGAGCAGTACTTC
CDR3aa: CASSPGQGAFYEQYF

v_gene: TRBV9
j_gene: TRBJ2-7
d_gene: TRBD2
abundance: -
CDR3nt: TGTGCCAGCAGCGTAGTACTAGCGGGAAGGTACGAGCAGTACTTC
CDR3aa: CASSVVLAGRYEQYF

v_gene: TRBV5-1
j_gene: TRBJ1-2
d_gene: -
abundance: -
CDR3nt: TGCGCCAGCAGCTCCGACAGTGCCACCGACTATGGCTACACCTTC
CDR3aa: CASSSDSATDYGYTF

v_gene: TRBV28
j_gene: TRBJ1-5
d_gene: -
abundance: few
CDR3nt: TGTGCCAGCACCCCAAACCCGAACAGGGAGTTTACCAATCAGCCCCAGCATTTT
CDR3aa: CASTPNPNREFTNQPQHF

v_gene: TRBV10-3
j_gene: TRBJ1-5
d_gene: -
abundance: once
CDR3nt: TGTGCCATCAGTGAGATCGACAGACTCGGAGAGCCCCAGCATTTT
CDR3aa: CAISEIDRLGEPQHF

v_gene: TRBV18
j_gene: TRBJ1-1
d_gene: -
abundance: -
CDR3nt: TGTGCCAGCTCACCGGAGTACACTGAAGCTTTCTTT
CDR3aa: CASSPEYTEAFF

v_gene: TRBV29-1
j_gene: TRBJ2-2
d_gene: -
abundance: -
CDR3nt: TGCAGCGTTTACAGCGGTAACACCGGGGAGCTGTTTTTT
CDR3aa: CSVYSGNTGELFF

v_gene: TRBV7-2
j_gene: TRBJ1-2
d_gene: TRBD1
abundance: -
CDR3nt: TGTGCCAGCAGCCTAGGTCAAGGGGGCGTAGGGGCCTTC
CDR3aa: CASSLGQGGVGAF